Presented here are 11 T cell receptor beta chains from one specimen sequenced in a study of CD8 T cells in Susac syndrome. With random hexamers, reverse transcription was performed on roughly 0.5 to 1 ug of RNA. TCRdb independently ran MiXCR on the immunoSEQ multiplex PCR reads; one entry per CDR3 protein. This sample has about 140,000 distinct CDR3 sequences; approximately 93% occur once, and the top ten carry approximately 0.08%. The sample consisted of CD4+ T cells from PBMCs. All receptors come from a human donor in good health.

The chain carries TRBV20-1 and TRBJ2-2; no firm D call. V lost 5 bases to trimming and J lost 5 bases, with 12 bases between them. This CDR3 region has 13 residues. Germline V gene lookup returns CDR1 DFQATT and CDR2 SNEGSKA (reference sequence). The DNA of the CDR3 is TGCAGTGCTTCGCGTGACCTGACCGGGGAGCTGTTTTTT. Its translation is CSASRDLTGELFF.

The chain is built from TRBV5-1 and TRBJ2-2, with TRBD1 as a possible D gene (5 bases). V was pared by 4 bases and J by 0 bases, with 16 bases between. The germline V gene encodes CDR1 SGHRS and CDR2 YFSETQ. This CDR3 comprises 17 residues. The CDR3 is CASSRSTGASNTGELFF. Here the CDR3 DNA reads TGCGCCAGCAGCCGCAGCACAGGAGCTTCGAACACCGGGGAGCTGTTTTTT.

The chain carries TRBV3-1 and TRBJ1-1; D possibly corresponds to TRBD1 (6 bases). Germline CDR1 LGHDT, CDR2 YNNKEL (reference sequence). Between the trimmed V and J ends, which lost 4 bases and 5 bases, there was a span of 17 bases. There are 15 residues in the CDR3. This chain's CDR3 is CASSRRDMLNTEAFF. The CDR3 nucleotides are TGTGCCAGCAGCCGACGGGACATGCTTAATACTGAAGCTTTCTTT.

This chain connects TRBV18 to TRBJ2-1, with unresolved D. This CDR3 spans 17 amino acids. Germline V CDR1 and CDR2: KGHSH, LQKENI. With 0 bases removed from V and 3 bases from J, the gap between germline ends came to 15 bases. CDR3 DNA sequence: TGTGCCAGCTCACCACCGGTTTCCCTTGGCGGCTACAATGAGCAGTTCTTC. Translation: CASSPPVSLGGYNEQFF.

The genes are TRBV5-1 and TRBJ1-1, with D maybe TRBD1 (6 bases). Germline V gives CDR1 SGHRS, CDR2 YFSETQ. Trimming removed 3 bases from V and 4 bases from J, with 13 bases in between. This CDR3 has 14 amino acids. CDR3 in amino acids: CASSSRGGPTEAFF. The DNA for the CDR3 is TGCGCCAGCAGCTCCCGAGGGGGGCCCACTGAAGCTTTCTTT.

This chain connects TRBV6-1 to TRBJ1-4; 7 nucleotides match TRBD1. After removal of 6 bases from V and 0 bases from J, the junction contained 7 bases not matched to a gene. The CDR3 contains 16 residues. Germline V lookup: CDR1 MNHNS, CDR2 SASEGT. The CDR3 DNA is TGTGCCAGCAGACGGACAGGTTTTTCAACTAATGAAAAACTGTTTTTT. Its protein product is CASRRTGFSTNEKLFF.

V is TRBV6-5 and J is TRBJ2-5; 10 bases fit TRBD2. CDR1 is MNHEY, CDR2 SVGAGI, per germline. V lost 1 base and J lost 4; bases outside the gene matches: 15. The CDR3 has 19 residues. The CDR3 region has the DNA TGTGCCAGCAGTTACTTAGGTAGCGGGAGGACGGGATTACGAGAGACCCAGTACTTC. It codes for CASSYLGSGRTGLRETQYF.

The chain couples TRBV15 to TRBJ2-5, with 7 bases identical to TRBD2. The CDR3 runs 17 residues. The V gene's germline CDR1 is LNHNV and CDR2 YYDKDF (reference sequence). Trimming at V came to 0 bases and at J to 6 bases, leaving 13 bases not matched to a gene. CDR3 sequence reads: CATSRDPPGGILKTQYF. The CDR3 DNA reads TGTGCCACCAGCAGAGATCCCCCGGGGGGAATTTTGAAGACCCAGTACTTC.

The chain combines TRBV10-2 with TRBJ2-5; a weak D match, TRBD1 (5 bases). The germline V gene encodes CDR1 WSHSY and CDR2 SAAADI. This CDR3 region has 13 residues. Trimming took 4 bases from V and 4 from J, leaving 10 bases between them. CDR3 in amino acids: CASSGGTIETQYF. The DNA of the CDR3 is TGCGCCAGCAGTGGGGGCACTATAGAGACCCAGTACTTC.

This sequence joins TRBV27 and TRBJ2-5, with 9 bases lining up with TRBD2. CDR3 length: 15 amino acids. Per the germline V gene, CDR1 is MNHEY and CDR2 is SMNVEV (reference sequence). V dropped 4 bases and J dropped 4; count of bases not matched to a gene: 7. The CDR3 is CASSSLAGLGETQYF. The CDR3, as DNA: TGTGCCAGCAGTTCCCTAGCGGGATTAGGAGAGACCCAGTACTTC.

The rearrangement links TRBV24-1 to TRBJ2-7, with TRBD1 as a possible D gene (5 bases). V lost 7 bases and J 5 bases, leaving 11 bases between the germline ends. Per germline, CDR1 KGHDR and CDR2 SFDVKD. The CDR3 length is 12 residues. The CDR3 loop is CATRDQGDEQYF. The CDR3 DNA reads as TGTGCCACCAGGGATCAGGGCGACGAGCAGTACTTC.